One sample yielded the 2 T cell receptor beta chains listed below, sequenced in a study of blood T cell repertoires in COVID-19. Clones were sequenced by immunoSEQ multiplex PCR, and TCRdb holds only the in-frame ones, with some missing. The table shows about 170,000 clones, with about 85% occurring only once. The specimen was peripheral blood. The receptors were sampled from a man aged 55 to 69 who had recovered from COVID-19.

In regard to this clone: The junction shows a germline mismatch at one end, possibly a read error. V usage is TRBV30 and J usage is TRBJ1-5; D is ambiguous. Germline V CDR1 and CDR2: GTSNPN, SVGIG (reference sequence). The CDR3 runs to 13 residues. Written as DNA, the CDR3 is TGTGCCTGGAGTGCAGACGGGAATCAACCCCAGCATTTT. Translating gives CAWSADGNQPQHF.

The gene calls are TRBV25-1 and TRBJ2-5, with D possibly being TRBD2 (6 bases). V was shortened by 6 bases and J by 5 bases, with 13 bases between the two germline ends. Germline V gives CDR1 MGHDK, CDR2 SYGVNS. The CDR3 runs to 13 residues. The CDR3 DNA is TGTGCCAGCAGCGTTAGCGGTGGGGAGACCCAGTACTTC. Its translation: CASSVSGGETQYF.